This T cell receptor (beta chain) was documented in a study of blood T cell repertoires in COVID-19. With 0 bases clipped from V and 8 bases from J, the junction kept 4 bases outside the gene matches. The CDR3 consists of 14 residues. Germline lookup yields CDR1 SGHNT and CDR2 YYREEE (reference sequence). Only a few counts were recorded for this clone. Per the original methods: Counts of nucleated cells, estimated from reference gene primer amplification, were obtained. Clones were sequenced by immunoSEQ multiplex PCR, and TCRdb holds only the in-frame ones, with some missing. The D gene and trimming were derived from the DNA, and the V and J assignments and clone size from that table. The table has roughly 150,000 clones, 79% seen once; the top ten hold approximately 7.7%. Enrolled during active infection, Seattle patients were then followed longitudinally.

The sequence was obtained from a woman aged 60-75 years with COVID-19, enrolled during active disease. The genes are TRBV5-4 and TRBJ2-7; 11 positions match TRBD1. Sequences were obtained from peripheral blood. The CDR3 sequence: CASSLAGQGEKQYV. As DNA, the CDR3 is TGTGCCAGCAGCTTGGCGGGACAGGGGGAAAAGCAGTACGTC.